This TCR beta chain was obtained from a study of PD-1 blockade in classical Hodgkin lymphoma. The germline V and J ends were trimmed by 6 bases and 2 bases, with 17 bases remaining between them. The CDR3 is 15 residues long. Germline CDR1 MNHEY, CDR2 SVGAGI. TCRdb's table, derived via immunoSEQ multiplex PCR, lists solely in-frame clones and lacks some. Seen here are roughly 51,000 clones, 65% to 80% observed once, and the top ten hold about an eighth. Study-wide results and caveats: Undefined causes, possibly disease activity or prior therapy, underlie the repertoire differences. Significant TCR diversity gains by C4D1 occurred in CD4+ but not CD8+ cells.

This clone was recorded a few times. As yet, its antigen is unknown. Regarding time point: cycle 4 day 1 (C4D1), after less than seven weeks of nivolumab. Patients all relapsed after autologous stem cell transplantation, and there was variation in brentuximab vedotin exposure. The rearrangement joins TRBV6-5 to TRBJ2-7; no clear D. The specimen was peripheral blood mononuclear cells (PBMCs), collected before the fourth cycle of nivolumab. The receptor comes from a human donor with classical Hodgkin lymphoma. This chain's CDR3 is CASSYESRAPYEQYF. CDR3 nucleotides: TGTGCCAGCAGCTACGAGAGCCGGGCCCCCTACGAGCAGTACTTC.